This TCR beta chain comes out of a study of blood T cell repertoires in COVID-19. Turning to the study itself: From the United States, Italy and Spain came samples of acute and convalescent COVID-19.

This CDR3 region has 17 residues. In germline, CDR1 is MGHRA, CDR2 YSYEKL. V shed 0 bases, J shed 4 bases, and the junction held 8 bases outside the gene matches. Method: immunoSEQ multiplex PCR; TCRdb's copy keeps in-frame clones and lacks some. The sample carries 150,000 to 200,000 clones, about 89% recorded once. The TCR originated in a man aged 70 or older with acute or convalescent COVID-19. The rearrangement uses TRBV4-1 and TRBJ2-3; TRBD2 matches 9 bases. The material sequenced was peripheral blood. DNA of the CDR3: TGCGCCAGCAGCCAAGATGGCGCGGGGGGGCCGGCAGATACGCAGTATTTT. Its translation is CASSQDGAGGPADTQYF.